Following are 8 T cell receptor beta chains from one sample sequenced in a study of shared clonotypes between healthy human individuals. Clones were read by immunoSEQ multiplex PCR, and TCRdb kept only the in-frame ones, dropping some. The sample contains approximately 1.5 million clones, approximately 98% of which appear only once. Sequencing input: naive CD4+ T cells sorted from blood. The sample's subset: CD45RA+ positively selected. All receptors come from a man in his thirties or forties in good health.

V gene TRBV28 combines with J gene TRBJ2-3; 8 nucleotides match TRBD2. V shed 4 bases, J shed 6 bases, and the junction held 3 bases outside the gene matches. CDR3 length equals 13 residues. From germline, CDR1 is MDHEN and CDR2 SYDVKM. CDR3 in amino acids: CASSSAGADTQYF. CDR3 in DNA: TGTGCCAGCAGTTCAGCGGGAGCTGATACGCAGTATTTT.

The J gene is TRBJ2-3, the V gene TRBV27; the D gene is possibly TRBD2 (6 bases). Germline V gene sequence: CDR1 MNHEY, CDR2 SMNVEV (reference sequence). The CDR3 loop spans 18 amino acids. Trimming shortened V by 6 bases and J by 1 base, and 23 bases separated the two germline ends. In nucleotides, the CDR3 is TGTGCCAGCAGCACCTACCCCATACTAGCCGGTGGCACAGATACGCAGTATTTT. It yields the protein CASSTYPILAGGTDTQYF.

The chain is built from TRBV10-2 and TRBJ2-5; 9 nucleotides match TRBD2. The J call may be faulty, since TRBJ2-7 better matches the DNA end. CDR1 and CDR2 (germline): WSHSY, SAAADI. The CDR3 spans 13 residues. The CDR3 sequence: CASRVAGEREQYF. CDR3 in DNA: TGCGCCAGCAGGGTAGCGGGAGAACGCGAGCAGTACTTC.

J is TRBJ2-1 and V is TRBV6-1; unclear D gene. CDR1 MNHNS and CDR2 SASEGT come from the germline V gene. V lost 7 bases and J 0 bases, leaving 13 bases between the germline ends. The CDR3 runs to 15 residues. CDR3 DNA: TGTGCCAGCATTCTTATTATCGGCTCCTACAATGAGCAGTTCTTC. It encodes CASILIIGSYNEQFF.

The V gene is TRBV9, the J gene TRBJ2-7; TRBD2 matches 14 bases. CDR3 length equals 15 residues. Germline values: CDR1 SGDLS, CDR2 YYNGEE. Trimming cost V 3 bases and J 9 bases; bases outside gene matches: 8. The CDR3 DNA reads TGTGCCAGCAGCGGAACGGGACTAGCGGGAGCATTGCAGTACTTC. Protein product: CASSGTGLAGALQYF.

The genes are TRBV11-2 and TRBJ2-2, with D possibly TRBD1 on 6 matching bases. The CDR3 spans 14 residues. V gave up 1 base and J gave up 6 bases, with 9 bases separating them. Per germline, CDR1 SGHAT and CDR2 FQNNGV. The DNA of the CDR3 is TGTGCCAGCAGCTTAGTCGAGGGGGCCGGGGAGCTGTTTTTT. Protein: CASSLVEGAGELFF.

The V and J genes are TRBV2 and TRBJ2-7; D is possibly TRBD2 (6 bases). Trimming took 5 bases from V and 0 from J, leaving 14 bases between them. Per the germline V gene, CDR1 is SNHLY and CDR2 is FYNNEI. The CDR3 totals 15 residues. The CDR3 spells CASSPGTHISYEQYF. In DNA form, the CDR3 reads TGTGCCAGCAGTCCCGGGACTCATATCTCCTACGAGCAGTACTTC.

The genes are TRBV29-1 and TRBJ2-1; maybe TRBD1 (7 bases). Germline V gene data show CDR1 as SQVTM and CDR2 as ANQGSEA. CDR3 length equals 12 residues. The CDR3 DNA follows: TGCGGCGGGACAGCTGGGTTCAATGAGCAGTTCTTC. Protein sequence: CGGTAGFNEQFF.